These T cell receptor beta chains were read from a single sample in a study of blood T cell repertoires in COVID-19. Generated by immunoSEQ multiplex PCR, the TCRdb table keeps only in-frame clones and is missing some. Among about 200,000 clones, over 80% were seen once, and the ten largest hold 25% to 35%. What was sequenced was peripheral blood. These receptors were taken from a man aged 35 to 55 with acute or convalescent COVID-19. CDR3s leave out the opening cysteine and the closing phenylalanine or tryptophan.

TRBV29-1	TRBJ1-2	SVDPPRGSSGYT
TRBV19	TRBJ1-2	ASSIKGIPDYGYT
TRBV21-1	TRBJ2-3	ASSNGTSYTTDTQY
TRBV3-1/TRBV3-2	TRBJ2-6	ASSTLARGANVLT
TRBV27	TRBJ1-1	ASSHRGNTEAF
TRBV7-6	TRBJ2-1	ASSLLAGIYNEQF
TRBV9	TRBJ2-1	ASSALGTGGYNEQF
TRBV7-2	TRBJ1-5	ASSPQPWGNQPQH
TRBV28	TRBJ1-5	ASSFVPNRAPGQPQH
TRBV18	TRBJ2-7	ASSDSLVSYEQY
TRBV18	TRBJ2-2	ASSPISNTGELF
TRBV19	TRBJ2-5	ASSIGNRVSETQY
TRBV10-3	TRBJ1-6	ATSDRNNSPLH
TRBV19	TRBJ1-2	ASSAGTLYGYT
TRBV7-2	TRBJ1-2	ASRKDLGKSGYT
TRBV5-1	TRBJ1-6	ASSPTGVNSPLH
TRBV3-1/TRBV3-2	TRBJ2-2	ASSQERVSGELF
TRBV7-9	TRBJ1-2	ASSLGTGGRNGYT
TRBV2	TRBJ2-5	ASRGTGHPVLETQY
TRBV21-1	TRBJ1-5	ASSRGRLRPQH
TRBV5-6	TRBJ2-7	ASSTQGAMNEQY
TRBV5-1	TRBJ1-1	ASSGDRGVTEAF
TRBV3-1/TRBV3-2	TRBJ1-5	ASSQVSGVRQPQH
TRBV18	TRBJ2-1	ASSPGMAGGSYNEQF
TRBV18	TRBJ2-1	ASSSQAQHNEQF
TRBV27	TRBJ1-1	ASRETMNTEAF
TRBV7-3	TRBJ2-2	ASSSYTTGELF
TRBV5-1	TRBJ2-2	ASSWIAGASGELF
TRBV19	TRBJ2-5	ASSIEGRRGTQY
TRBV27	TRBJ2-1	ASNPDSSYNEQF
TRBV7-9	TRBJ1-4	ASSPRQAYNEKLF
TRBV15	TRBJ2-7	ATSRDRAPGNEQY
TRBV19	TRBJ2-2	ASRGFEELF
TRBV29-1	TRBJ1-6	SVRSSYNSPLH
TRBV12-3/TRBV12-4	TRBJ1-1	ASSFRTGLEAF
TRBV18	TRBJ1-1	ASSRDWNTEAF
TRBV29-1	TRBJ1-2	SVEQVPGDYGYT
TRBV7-2	TRBJ1-1	ASSLGGRRGKTEAF
TRBV4-2	TRBJ2-3	ASSLQTSGRTDTQY
TRBV18	TRBJ2-2	ASSLRTGDTGELF
TRBV12-3/TRBV12-4	TRBJ2-7	ASSSGIPYEQY
TRBV6-5	TRBJ1-1	ASSNGDTEAF
TRBV5-1	TRBJ1-1	ASSLGIWPSEAF
TRBV3-1/TRBV3-2	TRBJ2-7	ASSQGSFREQY